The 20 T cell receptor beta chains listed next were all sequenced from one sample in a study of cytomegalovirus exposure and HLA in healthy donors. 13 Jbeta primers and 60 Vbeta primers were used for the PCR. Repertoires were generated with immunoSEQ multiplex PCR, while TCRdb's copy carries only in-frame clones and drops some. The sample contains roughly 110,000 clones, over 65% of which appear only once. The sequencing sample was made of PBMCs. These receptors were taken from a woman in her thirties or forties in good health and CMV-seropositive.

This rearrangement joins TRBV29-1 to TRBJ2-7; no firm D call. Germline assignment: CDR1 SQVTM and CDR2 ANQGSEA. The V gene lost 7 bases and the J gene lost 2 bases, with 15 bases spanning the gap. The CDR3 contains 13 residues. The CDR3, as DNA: TGCAGCGCCAGGTCGATCTTTACCTACGAGCAGTACTTC. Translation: CSARSIFTYEQYF.

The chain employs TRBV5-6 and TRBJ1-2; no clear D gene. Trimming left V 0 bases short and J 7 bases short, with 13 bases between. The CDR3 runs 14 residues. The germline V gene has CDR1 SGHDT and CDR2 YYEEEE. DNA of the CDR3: TGTGCCAGCAGCTTGGAGCCTACGTATTTTGGCTACACCTTC. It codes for CASSLEPTYFGYTF.

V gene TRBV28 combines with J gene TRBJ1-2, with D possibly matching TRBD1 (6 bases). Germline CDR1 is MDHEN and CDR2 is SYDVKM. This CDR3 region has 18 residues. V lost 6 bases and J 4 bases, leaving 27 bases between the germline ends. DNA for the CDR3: TGTGCCAGCAGACAGACCCGGGACATTCTTATGGGTCTCTATGGCTACACCTTC. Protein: CASRQTRDILMGLYGYTF.

CDR3 sequence (DNA): TGTGCCAGCAGTCCGGCGGACAGGGGCTATACTGAAGCTTTCTTT. Translated, it gives CASSPADRGYTEAFF. This chain connects TRBV6-1 to TRBJ1-1; TRBD1 aligns across 9 bases. Per the germline V gene, CDR1 is MNHNS and CDR2 is SASEGT. Trimming took 5 bases from V and 5 from J; bases not matched to a gene: 9. There are 15 residues in the CDR3.

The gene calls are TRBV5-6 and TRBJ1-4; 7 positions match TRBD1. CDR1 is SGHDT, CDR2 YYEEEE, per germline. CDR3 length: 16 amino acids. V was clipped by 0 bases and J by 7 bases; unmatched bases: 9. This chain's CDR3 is CASSLAPTGQREKLFF. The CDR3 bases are TGTGCCAGCAGCTTGGCCCCGACAGGGCAGCGTGAAAAACTGTTTTTT.

The CDR3 DNA reads TGTGCCAGCAGAGGCTTTGGGACAACAAGAGGCGGCTACACCTTC. Residues: CASRGFGTTRGGYTF. V is TRBV6-5 and J is TRBJ1-2; D may be TRBD1 (6 bases). CDR3 length equals 15 residues. V was pared by 6 bases and J by 8 bases, with 22 bases between. Germline CDR1 and CDR2: MNHEY and SVGAGI.

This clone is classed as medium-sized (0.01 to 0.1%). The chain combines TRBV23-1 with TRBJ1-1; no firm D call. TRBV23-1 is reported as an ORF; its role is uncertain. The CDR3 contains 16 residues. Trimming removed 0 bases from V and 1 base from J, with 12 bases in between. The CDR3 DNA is TGCGCCAGCAGTCAATCGTTAGGAGGCCAGAACACTGAAGCTTTCTTT. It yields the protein CASSQSLGGQNTEAFF.

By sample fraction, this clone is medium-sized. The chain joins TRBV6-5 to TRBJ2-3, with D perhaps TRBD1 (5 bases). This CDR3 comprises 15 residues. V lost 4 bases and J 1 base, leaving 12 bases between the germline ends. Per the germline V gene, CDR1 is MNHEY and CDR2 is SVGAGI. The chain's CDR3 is CASSLQDGGTDTQYF. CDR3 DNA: TGTGCCAGCAGTTTACAGGATGGAGGCACAGATACGCAGTATTTT.

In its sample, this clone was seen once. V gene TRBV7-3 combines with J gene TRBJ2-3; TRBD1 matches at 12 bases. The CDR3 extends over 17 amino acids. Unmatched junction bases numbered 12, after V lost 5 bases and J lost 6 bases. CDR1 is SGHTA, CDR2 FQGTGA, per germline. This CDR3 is CASSPAPGTGGADTQYF. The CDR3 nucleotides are TGTGCCAGCAGCCCAGCTCCCGGGACAGGGGGCGCCGATACGCAGTATTTT.

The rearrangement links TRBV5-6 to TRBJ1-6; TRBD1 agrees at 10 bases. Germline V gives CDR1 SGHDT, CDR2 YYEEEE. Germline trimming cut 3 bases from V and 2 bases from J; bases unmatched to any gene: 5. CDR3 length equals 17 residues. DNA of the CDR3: TGTGCCAGCAGCTCGACAGGGGGCGGTCCCTATAATTCACCCCTCCACTTT. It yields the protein CASSSTGGGPYNSPLHF.

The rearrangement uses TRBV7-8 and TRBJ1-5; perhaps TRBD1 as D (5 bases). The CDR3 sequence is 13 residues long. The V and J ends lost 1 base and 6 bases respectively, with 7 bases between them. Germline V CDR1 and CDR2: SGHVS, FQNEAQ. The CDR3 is CASSLVRGQPQHF. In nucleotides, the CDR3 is TGTGCCAGCAGCTTAGTTAGGGGTCAGCCCCAGCATTTT.

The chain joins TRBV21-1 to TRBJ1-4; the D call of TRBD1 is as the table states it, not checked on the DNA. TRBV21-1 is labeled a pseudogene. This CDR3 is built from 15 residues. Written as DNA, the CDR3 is TGTGCCAGCAGCAAAGGGCAGGGGGCGCGGGAAAAACTGTTTTTT. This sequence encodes CASSKGQGAREKLFF.

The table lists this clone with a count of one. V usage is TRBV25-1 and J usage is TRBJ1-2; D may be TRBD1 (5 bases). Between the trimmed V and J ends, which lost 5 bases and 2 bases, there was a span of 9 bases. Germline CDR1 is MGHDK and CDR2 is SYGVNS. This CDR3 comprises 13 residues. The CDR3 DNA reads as TGTGCCAGCAGTAAGGGACTAAACTATGGCTACACCTTC. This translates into CASSKGLNYGYTF.

The CDR3 region has the DNA TGTGCCAGCAGCCGACAGGGTTCCTACGAGCAGTACTTC. Translated: CASSRQGSYEQYF. V usage is TRBV7-9 and J usage is TRBJ2-7, with TRBD1 identical over 7 bases. Germline V gene lookup returns CDR1 SEHNR and CDR2 FQNEAQ (reference sequence). This CDR3 spans 13 amino acids. The trim removed 5 bases at V and 1 base at J, leaving 2 bases unmatched. The full variable domain, in which reference TRBV7-9 and TRBJ2-7 provide the parts outside the CDR3, is DTGVSQNPRHKITKRGQNVTFRCDPISEHNRLYWYRQTLGQGPEFLTYFQNEAQLEKSRLLSDRFSAERPKGSFSTLEIQRTEQGDSAMYLCASSRQGSYEQYFGPGTRLTVT.

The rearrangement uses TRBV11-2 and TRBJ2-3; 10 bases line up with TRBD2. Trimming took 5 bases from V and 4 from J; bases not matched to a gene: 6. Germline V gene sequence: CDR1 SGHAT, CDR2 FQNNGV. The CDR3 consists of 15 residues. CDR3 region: CASSGASGGPDTQYF. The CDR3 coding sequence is TGTGCCAGCAGCGGGGCTAGCGGGGGCCCAGATACGCAGTATTTT.

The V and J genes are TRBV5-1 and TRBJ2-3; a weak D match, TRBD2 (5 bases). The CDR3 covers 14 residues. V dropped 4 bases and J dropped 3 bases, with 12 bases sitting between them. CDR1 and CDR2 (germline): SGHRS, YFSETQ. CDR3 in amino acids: CASSPGTVTDTQYF. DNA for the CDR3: TGCGCCAGCAGCCCGGGAACAGTAACAGATACGCAGTATTTT.

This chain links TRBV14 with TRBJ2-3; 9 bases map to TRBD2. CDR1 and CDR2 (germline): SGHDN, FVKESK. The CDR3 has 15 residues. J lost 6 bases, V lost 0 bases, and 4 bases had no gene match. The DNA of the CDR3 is TGTGCCAGCAGCCAAGATGGACTAGCGAGGGATACGCAGTATTTT. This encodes CASSQDGLARDTQYF.

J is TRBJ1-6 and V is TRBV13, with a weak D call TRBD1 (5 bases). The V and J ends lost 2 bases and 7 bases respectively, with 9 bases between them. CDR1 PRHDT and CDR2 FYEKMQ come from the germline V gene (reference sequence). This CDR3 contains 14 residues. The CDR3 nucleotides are TGTGCCAGCAGCTTACGGGACTCAAATTCACCCCTCCACTTT. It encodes CASSLRDSNSPLHF.

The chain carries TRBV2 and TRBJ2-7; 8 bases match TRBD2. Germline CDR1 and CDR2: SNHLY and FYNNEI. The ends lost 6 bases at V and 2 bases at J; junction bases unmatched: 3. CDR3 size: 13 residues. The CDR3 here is CASRLADTYEQYF. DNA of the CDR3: TGTGCCAGCAGACTAGCGGACACCTACGAGCAGTACTTC. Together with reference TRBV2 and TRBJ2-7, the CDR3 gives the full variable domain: EPEVTQTPSHQVTQMGQEVILRCVPISNHLYFYWYRQILGQKVEFLVSFYNNEISEKSEIFDDQFSVERPDGSNFTLKIRSTKLEDSAMYFCASRLADTYEQYFGPGTRLTVT.

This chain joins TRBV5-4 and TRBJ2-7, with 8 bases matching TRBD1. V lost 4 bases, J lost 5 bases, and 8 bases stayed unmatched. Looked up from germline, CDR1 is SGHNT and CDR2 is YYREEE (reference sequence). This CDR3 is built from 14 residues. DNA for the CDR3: TGTGCCAGCAGCACGGGACAGGCAAGGAACGAGCAGTACTTC. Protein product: CASSTGQARNEQYF.